This TCR beta chain was profiled in a study of T cell responses to AZD1222 COVID-19 vaccine. Overall study context: Second-dose intervals near 4 or 12 weeks were combined.

With regard to this clone: Its antigen is currently unknown.

Study results and caveats: The donor cohort was predominantly white British with a female majority, and clonal diversity may have been underestimated. The study found Spike-specific TCR breadth and depth rose after two AZD1222 doses. Repertoire samples came only from after the peak T cell response.

The CDR3 contains 14 residues. The germline gives CDR1 SGHNT, CDR2 YYREEE (reference sequence). Trimming cost V 6 bases and J 1 base; bases outside gene matches: 7. The assay was immunoSEQ multiplex PCR, and TCRdb's table has in-frame clones only and misses some. The table records over 95,000 clones, around nine tenths of them present only once. Sequenced here: peripheral blood, sampled on day 0 of AZD1222 vaccination. This clonotype was obtained from an adult in good health. The J gene is TRBJ2-7, the V gene TRBV5-4; 7 bases line up with TRBD1. Here the CDR3 reads CASKAPGQSYEQYF. CDR3 nucleotides: TGTGCCAGCAAGGCACCGGGACAGTCCTACGAGCAGTACTTC.